A selection of T cell receptor beta chains follows, all from one sample in a study of T cells of healthy individuals. MiXCR, run by TCRdb on the 5' RACE reads, gives a single entry per CDR3 protein. Of around 83,000 distinct CDR3 sequences listed, 4% to 5.5% were seen once; the top ten hold 7.5%. The receptors originated from a female donor in good health. The CDR3 runs from the conserved cysteine through the conserved F or W. The order of the fields is V gene, clone size, J gene, D gene, CDR3 protein, CDR3 DNA. D genes are given only for firm matches. Clone size, where shown, is once, few, many, or a class for clones that have expanded.

V: TRBV4-1; size: many; J: TRBJ2-2; D: TRBD1; CDR3: CASSQDRETGELFF; DNA: TGCGCCAGCAGCCAGGACAGGGAGACCGGGGAGCTGTTTTTT
V: TRBV5-1; size: many; J: TRBJ2-7; D: TRBD2; CDR3: CASSWGTSALRRSSYEQYF; DNA: TGCGCCAGCAGCTGGGGCACTAGCGCCCTAAGACGGAGCTCCTACGAGCAGTACTTC
V: TRBV5-5; size: many; J: TRBJ1-1; D: TRBD1; CDR3: CASSLAGHRKGAMNTEAFF; DNA: TGTGCCAGCAGCTTGGCGGGACATAGGAAGGGGGCAATGAACACTGAAGCTTTCTTT
V: TRBV18; size: -; J: TRBJ2-7; D: TRBD1; CDR3: CASSIPGQGSYEQYF; DNA: TGTGCCAGCTCGATTCCGGGACAGGGTTCCTACGAGCAGTACTTC
V: TRBV7-2; size: few; J: TRBJ1-1; D: TRBD1; CDR3: CASSPGTGGWGGTEAFF; DNA: TGTGCCAGCAGCCCCGGGACAGGGGGCTGGGGCGGCACTGAAGCTTTCTTT
V: TRBV10-3; size: few; J: TRBJ1-1; D: TRBD1; CDR3: CAISAPTGREAFF; DNA: TGTGCCATCAGTGCCCCGACAGGGCGGGAAGCTTTCTTT
V: TRBV5-4; size: few; J: TRBJ1-1; D: -; CDR3: CASSLKGRDTEAFF; DNA: TGTGCCAGCAGCTTGAAGGGGCGCGACACTGAAGCTTTCTTT
V: TRBV2; size: many; J: TRBJ2-3; D: TRBD2; CDR3: CASRYLKAGSAQRTDTQYF; DNA: TGTGCCAGCAGATACCTTAAAGCGGGATCTGCCCAACGGACAGATACGCAGTATTTT
V: TRBV12-3/TRBV12-4; size: many; J: TRBJ2-7; D: TRBD2; CDR3: CASSLALAGAVDEQYF; DNA: TGTGCCAGCAGTTTAGCGCTGGCGGGAGCGGTTGACGAGCAGTACTTC
V: TRBV29-1; size: many; J: TRBJ2-1; D: TRBD2; CDR3: CSVRKIATSGRGNEQFF; DNA: TGCAGCGTTCGAAAAATCGCGACTAGCGGGAGGGGCAATGAGCAGTTCTTC
V: TRBV6-5; size: many; J: TRBJ1-1; D: -; CDR3: CASSYVGADTEAFF; DNA: TGTGCCAGCAGTTACGTTGGGGCGGACACTGAAGCTTTCTTT
V: TRBV20-1; size: many; J: TRBJ2-7; D: -; CDR3: CSARRGSYEQYF; DNA: TGCAGTGCTAGGCGCGGATCCTACGAGCAGTACTTC
V: TRBV29-1; size: many; J: TRBJ1-1; D: TRBD1; CDR3: CSATGGVDPEAFF; DNA: TGCAGCGCCACAGGGGGCGTGGATCCTGAAGCTTTCTTT
V: TRBV12-3/TRBV12-4; size: many; J: TRBJ2-4; D: -; CDR3: CASSYQIAKNIQYF; DNA: TGTGCCAGCAGTTACCAGATAGCCAAAAACATTCAGTACTTC
V: TRBV4-2; size: few; J: TRBJ1-2; D: -; CDR3: CASSQDDAGVGGYTF; DNA: TGTGCCAGCAGCCAAGATGATGCGGGGGTCGGAGGCTACACCTTC
V: TRBV7-9; size: many; J: TRBJ2-6; D: TRBD1; CDR3: CASSLRGQVSGANVLTF; DNA: TGTGCCAGCAGCCTCAGAGGACAGGTGTCTGGGGCCAACGTCCTGACTTTC
V: TRBV19; size: many; J: TRBJ2-3; D: TRBD2; CDR3: CASTLAGGPNTQYF; DNA: TGTGCCAGTACACTAGCGGGAGGGCCAAATACGCAGTATTTT
V: TRBV7-2; size: many; J: TRBJ1-3; D: -; CDR3: CASSLSVQAGNTIYF; DNA: TGTGCCAGCAGCTTATCAGTCCAGGCTGGAAACACCATATATTTT